These 30 T cell receptor beta chains came from one sample sequenced in a study of cytomegalovirus exposure and HLA in healthy donors (dated by TCRdb to 2016 to 2017). Preparation of the library involved the immunoSEQ multiplex PCR assay. The multiplex PCR relied on a mix of 60 forward primers for TCR Vbeta segments and 13 reverse primers for TCR Jbeta segments. TCRdb stores this immuneACCESS table with in-frame sequences only. Part of the clones is absent; in the studies checked, under half of the shortfall reflects unresolved V genes, and no reason is known for the rest. For this sample the table gives 180,000 or so clones, of which roughly four fifths were detected only once. Jointly, the top ten make up over 5% of the sample. Sequenced: PBMCs. These receptors all come from a woman between 45 and 65 years old in good health and CMV-seropositive.

The V call is TRBV7-3, the J call TRBJ1-1, with TRBD1 as a possible D gene (5 bases). CDR3 size: 13 residues. Trimming cost V 0 bases and J 8 bases, with 10 bases left between them. Germline CDR1 reads SGHTA; CDR2 reads FQGTGA. CDR3 sequence (DNA): TGTGCCAGCAGCTTAACTCGACAGTCAGAAGCTTTCTTT. This encodes CASSLTRQSEAFF.

The chain has TRBV2 and TRBJ2-3; perhaps TRBD2 as D (5 bases). V was cut by 10 bases and J by 2 bases, with 16 bases left in between. This CDR3 contains 14 residues. The germline V gene has CDR1 SNHLY and CDR2 FYNNEI. CDR3 DNA: TGTGCCACCAACCCCGGACTGCACACAGATACGCAGTATTTT. Translation: CATNPGLHTDTQYF.

The V call is TRBV2, the J call TRBJ2-5; D perhaps matches TRBD2 (5 bases). The J call could be wrong; TRBJ2-7 is a better fit for the DNA end. The CDR3 is made up of 14 amino acids. Per the germline V gene, CDR1 is SNHLY and CDR2 is FYNNEI. The CDR3 bases are TGTGCCAGCAGTGACCCAGGCCCGCGGGACGAGCAGTACTTC. It codes for CASSDPGPRDEQYF.

This clone was picked up one time. The CDR3, as DNA: TGCGCCAGCAGCTTGGGCGGCGGGGGGTACGCCCAGTACTTC. Translated: CASSLGGGGYAQYF. The chain links TRBV5-1 to TRBJ2-5; 8 bases agree with TRBD2. The V gene end was trimmed by 0 bases and the J gene end by 9 bases; junction bases not matched to a gene: 7. CDR1 is SGHRS and CDR2 is YFSETQ in the germline V gene. CDR3 length equals 14 residues.

The chain couples TRBV18 to TRBJ1-1, with 8 nucleotides matching TRBD1. Germline V lookup: CDR1 KGHSH, CDR2 LQKENI. The CDR3 is 12 amino acids. J was trimmed by 7 bases and V by 3 bases; bases with no gene match: 1. The CDR3 nucleotides read TGTGCCAGCTCACCCGGACAGGGTGAAGCTTTCTTT. Its translation: CASSPGQGEAFF. The entire variable domain, with the rest obtained from reference TRBV18 and TRBJ1-1, is as follows: NAGVMQNPRHLVRRRGQEARLRCSPMKGHSHVYWYRQLPEEGLKFMVYLQKENIIDESGMPKERFSAEFPKEGPSILRIQQVVRGDSAAYFCASSPGQGEAFFGQGTRLTVV.

This clone has only a few counts. This sequence joins TRBV9 and TRBJ2-1; perhaps TRBD2 as D (5 bases). Trimming shortened V by 4 bases and J by 6 bases, and 17 bases separated the two germline ends. Germline V CDR1 and CDR2: SGDLS, YYNGEE. CDR3 length: 15 amino acids. The CDR3 bases are TGTGCCAGCAGCCCCCAGGACCGAGGGCTCAATGAGCAGTTCTTC. Translation gives CASSPQDRGLNEQFF.

This clone has only one observation. Other DNA sequences in the same sample also yield this CDR3. The chain uses TRBV6-5 and TRBJ1-5; 7 bases agree with TRBD1. CDR3 length: 13 amino acids. V shed 6 bases and J 4 bases; nucleotides not matched to a gene: 3. Germline V gene sequence: CDR1 MNHEY, CDR2 SVGAGI. The CDR3 bases are TGTGCCAGCAGCAGGGACAGAAATCAGCCCCAGCATTTT. Translating it yields CASSRDRNQPQHF.

Notes on this clone: One end of the junction does not line up with germline, which may come from a read error. This chain uses TRBV7-7 with TRBJ2-4, with unresolved D. The CDR3 runs 17 residues. Germline-derived CDR1 and CDR2 are SSHAT and FNYEAQ (reference sequence). The CDR3 protein is CASSLSHRGHWKNIQYF. The CDR3 region has the DNA TGTGCTAGCAGCTTGTCCCATCGTGGGCATTGGAAAAACATTCAGTACTTC.

The chain uses TRBV5-6 and TRBJ2-7, with D uncertain. The CDR3 length is 15 residues. Germline V lookup: CDR1 SGHDT, CDR2 YYEEEE. V was pared by 1 base and J by 0 bases, with 11 bases between. The CDR3 sequence is CASSLYAISSYEQYF. CDR3 nucleotide sequence: TGTGCCAGCAGCTTGTACGCCATTAGCTCCTACGAGCAGTACTTC.

The gene calls are TRBV27 and TRBJ1-5, with TRBD1 matching 9 bases. Germline V CDR1 and CDR2: MNHEY, SMNVEV (reference sequence). This CDR3 contains 14 residues. V lost 5 bases to trimming and J lost 6 bases; unmatched junction nucleotides: 5. The CDR3 spells CASSNRGRFQPQHF. The CDR3 nucleotides are TGTGCCAGCAGTAACAGGGGGCGCTTTCAGCCCCAGCATTTT.

This clone was recorded only once. V is TRBV4-3 and J is TRBJ2-3, with 8 bases lining up with TRBD2. Germline V gene sequence: CDR1 LGHNA, CDR2 YSLEER. V was clipped by 1 base and J by 0 bases; unmatched bases: 6. The CDR3 contains 17 residues. This chain's CDR3 is CASSQVASGRSTDTQYF. The CDR3 coding sequence is TGCGCCAGCAGCCAAGTGGCTAGCGGGCGTAGCACAGATACGCAGTATTTT.

The V call is TRBV4-1, the J call TRBJ1-1; TRBD1 might be the D (5 bases). Trimming took off 0 bases at V and 5 bases at J, with 16 bases between the two ends. The CDR3 has 16 residues. CDR1 and CDR2 (germline): MGHRA, YSYEKL. The CDR3 region is CASSQEDSGSWTEAFF. In nucleotides, the CDR3 is TGCGCCAGCAGCCAAGAAGATTCAGGGTCGTGGACTGAAGCTTTCTTT.

This sequence joins TRBV7-9 and TRBJ2-7, with D possibly TRBD2 on 6 matching bases. Deletions cut 9 bases from V and 0 bases from J, with 12 bases between. There are 13 residues in the CDR3. Looked up from germline, CDR1 is SEHNR and CDR2 is FQNEAQ (reference sequence). The CDR3 bases are TGTGCCAGTATGGGGGGTGGCTCCTACGAGCAGTACTTC. Amino acid sequence: CASMGGGSYEQYF.

The chain links TRBV5-1 to TRBJ1-1; D might be TRBD1 (6 bases). From germline, CDR1 is SGHRS and CDR2 YFSETQ. CDR3 length: 12 residues. V shed 3 bases and J shed 9 bases, with 12 bases lying between them. The DNA of the CDR3 is TGCGCCAGCAGCTCCCAGAGGGACAAAGCTTTCTTT. This gives the protein CASSSQRDKAFF.

The genes are TRBV5-4 and TRBJ1-2; D remains unclear. CDR1 SGHNT and CDR2 YYREEE come from the germline V gene (reference sequence). Trimming removed 5 bases from V and 8 bases from J, with 22 bases in between. This CDR3 is 15 amino acids long. CDR3 DNA: TGTGCCAGCAGTTTGCCCCCGGGAACTCAGAAGGGCTACACCTTC. Translation: CASSLPPGTQKGYTF.

The chain employs TRBV16 and TRBJ1-1; no reliable D call. V was shortened by 0 bases and J by 3 bases, with 5 bases between the two germline ends. The CDR3 covers 13 residues. Germline assignment: CDR1 KGHSY and CDR2 FQNENV. The CDR3: CASSQSGDTEAFF. The CDR3 DNA reads TGTGCCAGCAGCCAATCCGGGGACACTGAAGCTTTCTTT. The entire variable domain, with the rest obtained from reference TRBV16 and TRBJ1-1, is as follows: GEEVAQTPKHLVRGEGQKAKLYCAPIKGHSYVFWYQQVLKNEFKFLISFQNENVFDETGMPKERFSAKCLPNSPCSLEIQATKLEDSAVYFCASSQSGDTEAFFGQGTRLTVV.

J is TRBJ2-3 and V is TRBV7-9; possibly TRBD2 for D (6 bases). Germline V gene lookup returns CDR1 SEHNR and CDR2 FQNEAQ (reference sequence). Trimming removed 7 bases from V and 0 bases from J, with 11 bases in between. This CDR3 contains 14 residues. The CDR3 sequence is CASMGGASTDTQYF. CDR3 bases: TGTGCCAGCATGGGCGGGGCTAGCACAGATACGCAGTATTTT. Variable domain in full (rest from reference TRBV7-9 and TRBJ2-3): DTGVSQNPRHKITKRGQNVTFRCDPISEHNRLYWYRQTLGQGPEFLTYFQNEAQLEKSRLLSDRFSAERPKGSFSTLEIQRTEQGDSAMYLCASMGGASTDTQYFGPGTRLTVL.

The V call is TRBV6-1, the J call TRBJ1-1; D is perhaps TRBD1 (6 bases). The CDR3 covers 15 residues. Trimming shortened V by 0 bases and J by 1 base, and 9 bases separated the two germline ends. In germline, CDR1 is MNHNS, CDR2 SASEGT. DNA of the CDR3: TGTGCCAGCAGTGAAGCCCCGACAGGGAACACTGAAGCTTTCTTT. As protein: CASSEAPTGNTEAFF.

The rearrangement joins TRBV27 to TRBJ2-7; D is uncertain. The CDR3 runs to 12 residues. Deletions cut 6 bases from V and 5 bases from J, with 11 bases between. Germline lookup yields CDR1 MNHEY and CDR2 SMNVEV (reference sequence). CDR3 coding DNA: TGTGCCAGCAGCACAATGAACGACGAGCAGTACTTC. Translated: CASSTMNDEQYF.

This chain links TRBV2 with TRBJ2-3; tentatively, D is TRBD2 (6 bases). The germline V gene has CDR1 SNHLY and CDR2 FYNNEI. The CDR3 totals 14 residues. The V and J ends lost 10 bases and 4 bases respectively, with 18 bases between them. The CDR3 DNA follows: TGTGCCACCGACGCAGCATCGGGGGCAGATACGCAGTATTTT. Its protein product is CATDAASGADTQYF.

The chain carries TRBV14 and TRBJ2-3, with TRBD1 identical over 7 bases. Germline CDR1 and CDR2: SGHDN and FVKESK. V trimming: 4 bases; J trimming: 4 bases; junction bases outside the gene matches: 5. This CDR3 has 14 residues. The DNA for the CDR3 is TGTGCCAGCAGCCCCGGGACAGCCCCAGATACGCAGTATTTT. Translation gives CASSPGTAPDTQYF.

The chain joins TRBV25-1 to TRBJ2-5, with 11 bases identical to TRBD2. The CDR3 has 14 amino acids. J gave up 5 bases and V 5 bases, and 4 bases lay outside the gene matches. CDR1 and CDR2 (germline): MGHDK, SYGVNS. The CDR3 bases are TGTGCCAGCAGTAGGACTAGCGGGTGGGAGACCCAGTACTTC. Residues: CASSRTSGWETQYF.

The V call is TRBV27, the J call TRBJ2-5, with TRBD2 as a possible D gene (6 bases). The DNA end is a closer match to TRBJ2-7, so the J assignment may be wrong. The CDR3 runs 16 residues. The germline gives CDR1 MNHEY, CDR2 SMNVEV (reference sequence). CDR3 bases: TGTGCCAGCAGTTTTCGATTCGCCGGGAGCCACTACGAGCAGTACTTC. This encodes CASSFRFAGSHYEQYF.

The V call is TRBV28, the J call TRBJ2-7; 7 bases are a match to TRBD2. The CDR3 is 13 residues long. Germline assignment: CDR1 MDHEN and CDR2 SYDVKM. V was pared by 6 bases and J by 1 base, with 3 bases of the junction left unmatched. The CDR3 reads CASRVAGSYEQYF. The CDR3 DNA reads as TGTGCCAGCAGGGTAGCGGGTTCCTACGAGCAGTACTTC.

The rearrangement joins TRBV10-3 to TRBJ2-5, with 10 bases that match TRBD2. V lost 7 bases, J lost 6 bases, and 14 bases stayed unmatched. Germline V CDR1 and CDR2: ENHRY, SYGVKD. The CDR3 is 16 residues long. For the CDR3, the DNA is TGTGCCATCACCCCCCTGAGGCTAGCGGGGGTTAAGACCCAGTACTTC. It codes for CAITPLRLAGVKTQYF.

V gene TRBV28 combines with J gene TRBJ1-2, with D tentatively TRBD1 (6 bases). In germline, CDR1 is MDHEN, CDR2 SYDVKM. V was cut by 6 bases and J by 3 bases, with 14 bases left in between. This CDR3 comprises 14 residues. CDR3 in amino acids: CASRSTGRDYGYTF. The CDR3 region has the DNA TGTGCCAGCAGATCCACAGGGAGGGACTATGGCTACACCTTC.

The J gene is TRBJ2-3, the V gene TRBV5-1; TRBD1 is a possible D gene (5 bases). Trimming pared 0 bases from V and 0 bases from J, leaving 11 bases between. Germline V gene data show CDR1 as SGHRS and CDR2 as YFSETQ. The CDR3 has 16 residues. The CDR3 region is CASSLETGPSTDTQYF. The CDR3, as DNA: TGCGCCAGCAGCTTGGAAACAGGCCCTAGCACAGATACGCAGTATTTT. The variable domain in full, with the rest retrieved from reference TRBV5-1 and TRBJ2-3, is KAGVTQTPRYLIKTRGQQVTLSCSPISGHRSVSWYQQTPGQGLQFLFEYFSETQRNKGNFPGRFSGRQFSNSRSEMNVSTLELGDSALYLCASSLETGPSTDTQYFGPGTRLTVL.

This clone was counted once. The rearrangement links TRBV19 to TRBJ1-4; TRBD1 might be the D (5 bases). The CDR3 is 19 amino acids. CDR1 and CDR2 (germline): LNHDA, SQIVND (reference sequence). V dropped 3 bases and J dropped 0 bases, with 20 bases sitting between them. The CDR3 here is CASSISDRGVTTTNEKLFF. CDR3 coding DNA: TGTGCCAGTAGTATCTCAGACCGGGGGGTCACAACAACTAATGAAAAACTGTTTTTT. The whole variable domain, filled in from reference TRBV19 and TRBJ1-4, reads DGGITQSPKYLFRKEGQNVTLSCEQNLNHDAMYWYRQDPGQGLRLIYYSQIVNDFQKGDIAEGYSVSREKKESFPLTVTSAQKNPTAFYLCASSISDRGVTTTNEKLFFGSGTQLSVL.

The sample holds one count of this clone. V gene TRBV19 combines with J gene TRBJ1-1; no clear D gene. With 3 bases removed from V and 1 base from J, the gap between germline ends came to 15 bases. CDR1 and CDR2 (germline): LNHDA, SQIVND (reference sequence). The CDR3 has 16 amino acids. The CDR3 reads CASSMPRGGSNTEAFF. The CDR3 DNA sequence: TGTGCCAGTAGTATGCCCCGGGGAGGGTCGAACACTGAAGCTTTCTTT.

This clone was seen just once. This chain links TRBV2 with TRBJ1-2, with D tentatively TRBD1 (5 bases). Between the trimmed V and J ends, which lost 6 bases and 5 bases, there was a span of 16 bases. The germline V gene has CDR1 SNHLY and CDR2 FYNNEI. The CDR3 is made up of 14 amino acids. This CDR3 is CASRADSLLYGYTF. Here the CDR3 DNA reads TGTGCCAGCAGGGCCGACAGTCTCCTGTATGGCTACACCTTC.